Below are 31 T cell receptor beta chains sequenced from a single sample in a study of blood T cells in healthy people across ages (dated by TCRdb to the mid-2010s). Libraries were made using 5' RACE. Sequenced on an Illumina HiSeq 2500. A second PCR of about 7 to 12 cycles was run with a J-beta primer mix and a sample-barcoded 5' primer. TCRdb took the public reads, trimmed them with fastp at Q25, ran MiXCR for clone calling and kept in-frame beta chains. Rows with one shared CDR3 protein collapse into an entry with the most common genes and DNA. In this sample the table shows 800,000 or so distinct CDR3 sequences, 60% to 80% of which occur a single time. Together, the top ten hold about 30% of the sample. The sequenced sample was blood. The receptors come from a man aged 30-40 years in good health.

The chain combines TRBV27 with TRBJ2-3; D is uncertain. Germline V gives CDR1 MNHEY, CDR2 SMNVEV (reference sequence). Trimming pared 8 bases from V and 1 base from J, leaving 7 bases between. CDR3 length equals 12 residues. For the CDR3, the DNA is TGTGCCAGCGGCGTGGGCACAGATACGCAGTATTTT. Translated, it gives CASGVGTDTQYF.

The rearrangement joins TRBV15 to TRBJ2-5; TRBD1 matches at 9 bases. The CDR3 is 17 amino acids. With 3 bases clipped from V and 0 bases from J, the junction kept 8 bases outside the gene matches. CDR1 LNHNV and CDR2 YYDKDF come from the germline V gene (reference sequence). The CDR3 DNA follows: TGTGCCACCAGCAGGGCGCATGGGACAGGGAACCAAGAGACCCAGTACTTC. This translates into CATSRAHGTGNQETQYF.

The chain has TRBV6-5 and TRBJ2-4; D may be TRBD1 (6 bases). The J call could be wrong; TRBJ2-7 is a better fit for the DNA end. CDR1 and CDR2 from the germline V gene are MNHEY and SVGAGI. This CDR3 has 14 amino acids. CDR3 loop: CASSTTGTPYEQYF. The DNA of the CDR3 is TGTGCCAGCAGCACAACCGGGACACCCTACGAGCAGTACTTC.

DNA of the CDR3: TGCGCCAGCAGCTTGAGACAGGACTTGAGGGGAGAGACCCAGTACTTC. It is translated as CASSLRQDLRGETQYF. The chain employs TRBV5-1 and TRBJ2-5; perhaps TRBD1 as D (6 bases). The V end lost 1 base, the J end lost 4 bases, and 17 bases lay between the germline ends. Germline V gene sequence: CDR1 SGHRS, CDR2 YFSETQ. The CDR3 is 16 amino acids.

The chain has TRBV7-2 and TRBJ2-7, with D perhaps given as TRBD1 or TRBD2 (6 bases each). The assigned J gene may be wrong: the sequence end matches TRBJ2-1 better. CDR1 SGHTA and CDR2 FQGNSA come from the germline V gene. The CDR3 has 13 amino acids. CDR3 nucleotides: TGTGCCAGCAGCTTAGCGGTGGGGGGCGGGCAGTTCTTC. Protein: CASSLAVGGGQFF.

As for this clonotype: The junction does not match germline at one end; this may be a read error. CDR3 protein: CASSLRDSQETQYF. CDR3 coding DNA: TGTGCCAGCAGCTTACGGGACAGCCAAGAGACCCAGTACTTC. The rearrangement links TRBV5-1 to TRBJ2-5, with 7 nucleotides matching TRBD1. This CDR3 has 14 amino acids. Germline V gives CDR1 SGHRS, CDR2 YFSETQ.

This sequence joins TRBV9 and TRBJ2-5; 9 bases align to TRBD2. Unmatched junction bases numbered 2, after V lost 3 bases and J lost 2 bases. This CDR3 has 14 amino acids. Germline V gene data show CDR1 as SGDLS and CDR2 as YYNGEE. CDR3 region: CASSGAGGQETQYF. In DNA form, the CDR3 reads TGTGCCAGCAGCGGCGCGGGGGGGCAAGAGACCCAGTACTTC.

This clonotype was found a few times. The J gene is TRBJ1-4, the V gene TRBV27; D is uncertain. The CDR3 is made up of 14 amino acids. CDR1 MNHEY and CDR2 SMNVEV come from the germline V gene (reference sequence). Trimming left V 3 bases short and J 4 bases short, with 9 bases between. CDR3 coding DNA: TGTGCCAGCAGTTTGAGGGCTCTTAATGAAAAACTGTTTTTT. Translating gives CASSLRALNEKLFF.

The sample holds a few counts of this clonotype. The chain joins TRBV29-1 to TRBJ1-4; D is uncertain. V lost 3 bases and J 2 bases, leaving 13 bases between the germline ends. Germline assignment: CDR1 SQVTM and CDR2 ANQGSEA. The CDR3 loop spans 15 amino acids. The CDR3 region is CSVDTGGSTNEKLFF. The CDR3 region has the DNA TGCAGCGTTGATACGGGAGGTTCGACTAATGAAAAACTGTTTTTT. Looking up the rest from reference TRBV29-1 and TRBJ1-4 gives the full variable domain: SAVISQKPSRDICQRGTSLTIQCQVDSQVTMMFWYRQQPGQSLTLIATANQGSEATYESGFVIDKFPISRPNLTFSTLTVSNMSPEDSSIYLCSVDTGGSTNEKLFFGSGTQLSVL.

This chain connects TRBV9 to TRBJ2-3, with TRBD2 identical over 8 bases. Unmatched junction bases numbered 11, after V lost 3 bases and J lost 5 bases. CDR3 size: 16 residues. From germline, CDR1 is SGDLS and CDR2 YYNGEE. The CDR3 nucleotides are TGTGCCAGCAGCGCGCGACTTAGCGGGGCTGGAGATACGCAGTATTTT. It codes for CASSARLSGAGDTQYF.

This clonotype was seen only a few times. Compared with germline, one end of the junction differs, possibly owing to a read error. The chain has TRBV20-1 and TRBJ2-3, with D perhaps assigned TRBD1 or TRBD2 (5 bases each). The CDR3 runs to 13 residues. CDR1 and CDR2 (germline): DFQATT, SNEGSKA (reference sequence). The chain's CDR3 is CSAGEGSTDTQYF. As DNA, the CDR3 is TGCAGTGCCGGCGAGGGGAGCACAGATACGCAGTACTTT.

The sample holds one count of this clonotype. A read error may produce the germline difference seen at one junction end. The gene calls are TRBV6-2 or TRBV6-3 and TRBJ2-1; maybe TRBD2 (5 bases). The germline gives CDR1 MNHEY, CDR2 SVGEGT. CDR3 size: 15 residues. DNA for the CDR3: TGTGCCAGCAGTGCCCCCGGGGTCACCTACAATGAACAGTTCTTC. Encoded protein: CASSAPGVTYNEQFF.

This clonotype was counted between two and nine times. CDR3 nucleotides: TGCAGCGTTGTGACAGGGAATCAGCCCCAGCATTTT. This gives the protein CSVVTGNQPQHF. The chain is built from TRBV29-1 and TRBJ1-5; the match to TRBD1 covers 7 bases. This CDR3 has 12 amino acids. The V gene's germline CDR1 is SQVTM and CDR2 ANQGSEA. V lost 4 bases and J lost 4; bases outside the gene matches: 1.

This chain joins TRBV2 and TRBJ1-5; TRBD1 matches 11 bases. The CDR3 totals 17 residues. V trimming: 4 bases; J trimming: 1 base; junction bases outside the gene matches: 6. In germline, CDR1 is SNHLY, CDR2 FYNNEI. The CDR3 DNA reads TGTGCCAGCAGTGTGGGGACAGGGGGTTCGAGCAATCAGCCCCAGCATTTT. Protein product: CASSVGTGGSSNQPQHF.

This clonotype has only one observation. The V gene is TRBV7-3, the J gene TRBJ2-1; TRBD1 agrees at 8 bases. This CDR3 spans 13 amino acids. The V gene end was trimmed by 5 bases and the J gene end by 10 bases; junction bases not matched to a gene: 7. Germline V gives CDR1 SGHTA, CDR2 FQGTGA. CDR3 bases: TGTGCCAGCAGCCGAGGACAGGGTGAAGAGCAGTTCTTC. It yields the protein CASSRGQGEEQFF.

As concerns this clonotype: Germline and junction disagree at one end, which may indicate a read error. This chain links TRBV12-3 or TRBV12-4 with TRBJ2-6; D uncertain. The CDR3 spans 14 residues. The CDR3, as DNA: TGTGCCAGCAGCCCGATCTCTGGGGTCAACGTCCTGACTTTC. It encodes CASSPISGVNVLTF.

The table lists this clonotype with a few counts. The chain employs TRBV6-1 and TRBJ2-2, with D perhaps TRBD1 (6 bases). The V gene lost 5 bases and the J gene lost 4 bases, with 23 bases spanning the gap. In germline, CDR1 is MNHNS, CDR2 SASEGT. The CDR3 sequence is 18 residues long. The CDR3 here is CASSHKKDSDYLTGELFF. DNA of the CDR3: TGTGCCAGCAGTCATAAAAAGGACAGCGATTACCTCACCGGGGAGCTGTTTTTT.

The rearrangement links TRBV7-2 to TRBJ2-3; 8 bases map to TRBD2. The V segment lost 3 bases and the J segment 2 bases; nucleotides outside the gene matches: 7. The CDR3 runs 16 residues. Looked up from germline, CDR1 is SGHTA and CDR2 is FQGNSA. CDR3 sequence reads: CASSFLFGLATDTQYF. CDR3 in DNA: TGTGCCAGCAGCTTCCTTTTCGGACTAGCCACAGATACGCAGTATTTT.

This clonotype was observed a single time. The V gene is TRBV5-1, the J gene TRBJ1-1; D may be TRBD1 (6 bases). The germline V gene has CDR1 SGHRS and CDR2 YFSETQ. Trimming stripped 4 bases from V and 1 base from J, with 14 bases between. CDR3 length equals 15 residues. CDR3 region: CASSPRTERNTEAFF. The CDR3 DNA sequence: TGCGCCAGCAGCCCTAGGACAGAAAGGAACACTGAAGCTTTCTTT.

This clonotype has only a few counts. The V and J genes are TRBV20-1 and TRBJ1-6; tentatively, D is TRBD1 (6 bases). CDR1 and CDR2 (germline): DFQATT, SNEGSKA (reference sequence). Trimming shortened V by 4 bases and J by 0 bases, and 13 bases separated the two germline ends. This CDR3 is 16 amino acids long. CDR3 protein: CSAKRTVSSYNSPLHF. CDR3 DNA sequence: TGCAGTGCTAAAAGGACAGTGAGCTCCTATAATTCACCCCTCCACTTT.

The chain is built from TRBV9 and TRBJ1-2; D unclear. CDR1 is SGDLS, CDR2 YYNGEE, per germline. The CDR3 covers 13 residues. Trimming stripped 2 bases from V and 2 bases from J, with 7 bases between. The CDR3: CASSVDENYGYTF. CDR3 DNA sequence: TGTGCCAGCAGCGTGGACGAGAACTATGGCTACACCTTC. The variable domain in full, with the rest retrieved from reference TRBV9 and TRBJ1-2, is DSGVTQTPKHLITATGQRVTLRCSPRSGDLSVYWYQQSLDQGLQFLIQYYNGEERAKGNILERFSAQQFPDLHSELNLSSLELGDSALYFCASSVDENYGYTFGSGTRLTVV.

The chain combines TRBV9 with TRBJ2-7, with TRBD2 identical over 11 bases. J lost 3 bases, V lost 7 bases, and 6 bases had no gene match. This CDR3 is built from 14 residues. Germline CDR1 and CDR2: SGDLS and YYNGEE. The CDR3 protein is CASGVSGGDYEQYF. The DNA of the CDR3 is TGTGCCAGCGGAGTTAGCGGGGGGGACTACGAGCAGTACTTC.

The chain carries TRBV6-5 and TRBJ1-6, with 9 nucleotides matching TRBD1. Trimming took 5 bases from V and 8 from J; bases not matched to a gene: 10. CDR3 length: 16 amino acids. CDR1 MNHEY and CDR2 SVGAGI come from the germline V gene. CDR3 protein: CASSPQGALLDSPLHF. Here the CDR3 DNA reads TGTGCCAGCAGTCCACAGGGGGCATTATTAGATTCACCCCTCCACTTT.

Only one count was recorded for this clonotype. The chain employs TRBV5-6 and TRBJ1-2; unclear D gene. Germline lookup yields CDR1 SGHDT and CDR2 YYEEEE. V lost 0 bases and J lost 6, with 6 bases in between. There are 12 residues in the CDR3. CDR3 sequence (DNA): TGTGCCAGCAGCTTGGGGCCCGATGGCTACACCTTC. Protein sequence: CASSLGPDGYTF.

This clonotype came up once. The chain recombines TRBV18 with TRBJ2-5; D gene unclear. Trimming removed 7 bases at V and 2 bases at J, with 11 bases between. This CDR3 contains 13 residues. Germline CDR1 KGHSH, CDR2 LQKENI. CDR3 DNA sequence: TGTGCCAGCTTCGCTGACAATCAAGAGACCCAGTACTTC. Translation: CASFADNQETQYF.

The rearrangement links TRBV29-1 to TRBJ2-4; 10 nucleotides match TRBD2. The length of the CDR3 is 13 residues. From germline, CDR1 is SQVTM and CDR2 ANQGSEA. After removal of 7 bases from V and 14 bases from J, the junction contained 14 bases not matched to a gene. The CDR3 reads CSDSGLARPAEYF. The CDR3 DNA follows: TGCAGCGACTCGGGACTAGCGCGACCGGCGGAGTACTTC.

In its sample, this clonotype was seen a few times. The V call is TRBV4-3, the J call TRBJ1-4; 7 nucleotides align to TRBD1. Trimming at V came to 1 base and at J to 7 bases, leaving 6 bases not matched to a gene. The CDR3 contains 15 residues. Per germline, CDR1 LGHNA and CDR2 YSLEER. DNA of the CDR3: TGCGCCAGCAGCCAAGGACAGGGCGAGGGTGAAAAACTGTTTTTT. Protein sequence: CASSQGQGEGEKLFF.

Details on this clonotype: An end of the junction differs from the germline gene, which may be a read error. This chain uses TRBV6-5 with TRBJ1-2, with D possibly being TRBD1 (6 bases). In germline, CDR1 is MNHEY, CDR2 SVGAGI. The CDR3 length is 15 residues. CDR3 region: CASRDSGRGAYGYTF. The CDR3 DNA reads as TGTGCCAGCAGGGACTCGGGCAGGGGCGCCTATGGCTACACCTTT.

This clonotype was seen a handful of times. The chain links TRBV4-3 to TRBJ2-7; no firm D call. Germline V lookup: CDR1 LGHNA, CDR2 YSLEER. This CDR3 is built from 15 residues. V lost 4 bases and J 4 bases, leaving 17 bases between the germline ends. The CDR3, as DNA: TGCGCCAGCAGCCCCCATTCTGGGTCCGGTTACGAGCAGTACTTC. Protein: CASSPHSGSGYEQYF.

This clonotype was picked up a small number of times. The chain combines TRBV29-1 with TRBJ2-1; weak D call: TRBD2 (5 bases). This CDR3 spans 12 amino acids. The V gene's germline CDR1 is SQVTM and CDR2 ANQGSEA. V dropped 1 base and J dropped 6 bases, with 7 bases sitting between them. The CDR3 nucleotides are TGCAGCGTTGAAGGGGCGGGCAATGAGCAGTTCTTC. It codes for CSVEGAGNEQFF.

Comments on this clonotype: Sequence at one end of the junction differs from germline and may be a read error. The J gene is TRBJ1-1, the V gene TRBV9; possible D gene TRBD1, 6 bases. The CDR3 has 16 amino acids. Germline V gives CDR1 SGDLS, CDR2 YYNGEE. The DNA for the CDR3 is TGTGCCAGCAGCGTAGCGGGGGGGCTAACCGCCACTGAAGCTTTTTTT. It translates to CASSVAGGLTATEAFF.